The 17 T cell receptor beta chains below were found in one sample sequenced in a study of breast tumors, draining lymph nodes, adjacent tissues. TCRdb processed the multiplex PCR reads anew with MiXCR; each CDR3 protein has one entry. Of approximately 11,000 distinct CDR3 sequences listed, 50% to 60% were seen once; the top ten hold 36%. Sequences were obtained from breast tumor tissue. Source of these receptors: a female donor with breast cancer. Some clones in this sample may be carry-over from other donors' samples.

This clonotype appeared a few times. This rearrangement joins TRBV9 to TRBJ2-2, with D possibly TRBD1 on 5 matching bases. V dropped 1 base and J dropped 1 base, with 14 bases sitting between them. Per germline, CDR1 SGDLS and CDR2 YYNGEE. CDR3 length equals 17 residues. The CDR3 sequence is CASSVRLHTGNTGELFF. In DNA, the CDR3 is TGTGCCAGCAGCGTACGACTCCACACAGGGAACACCGGGGAGCTGTTTTTT.

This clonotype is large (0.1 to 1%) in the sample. The CDR3 DNA reads TGTGCCAGCAGCCGGACTAGCGGGGGGAACTCCTACGAGCAGTACTTC. Residues: CASSRTSGGNSYEQYF. V gene TRBV6-6 combines with J gene TRBJ2-7, with TRBD2 matching 14 bases. CDR3 length: 16 amino acids. Germline values: CDR1 MNHNY, CDR2 SVGAGI (reference sequence). The trim removed 6 bases at V and 0 bases at J, leaving 4 bases unmatched.

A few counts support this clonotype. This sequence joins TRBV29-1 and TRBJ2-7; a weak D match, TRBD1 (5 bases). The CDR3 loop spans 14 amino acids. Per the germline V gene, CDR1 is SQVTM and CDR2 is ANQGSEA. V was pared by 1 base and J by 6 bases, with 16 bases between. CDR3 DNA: TGCAGCGTTGAAGGCCAGGGTGTTGCTGGCGAGCAGTACTTC. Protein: CSVEGQGVAGEQYF.

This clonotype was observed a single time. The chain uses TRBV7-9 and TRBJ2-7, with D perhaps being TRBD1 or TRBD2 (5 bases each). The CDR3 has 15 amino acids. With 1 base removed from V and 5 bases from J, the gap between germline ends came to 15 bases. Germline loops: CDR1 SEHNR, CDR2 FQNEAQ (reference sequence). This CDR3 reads CASSLVGDGVDEQYF. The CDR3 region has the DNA TGTGCCAGCAGCTTAGTAGGGGACGGTGTTGACGAGCAGTACTTC.

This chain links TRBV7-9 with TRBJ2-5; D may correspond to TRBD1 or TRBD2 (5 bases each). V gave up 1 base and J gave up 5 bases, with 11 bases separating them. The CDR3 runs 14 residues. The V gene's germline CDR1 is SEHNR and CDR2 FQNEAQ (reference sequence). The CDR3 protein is CASSLVDGTETQYF. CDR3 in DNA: TGTGCCAGCAGCTTAGTTGACGGGACGGAGACCCAGTACTTC.

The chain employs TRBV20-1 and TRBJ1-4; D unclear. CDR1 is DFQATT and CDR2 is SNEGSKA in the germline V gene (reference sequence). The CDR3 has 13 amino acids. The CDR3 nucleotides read TGCAGGCCAGAAGGCAGGACTAATGAAAAACTGTTTTTT. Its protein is CRPEGRTNEKLFF.

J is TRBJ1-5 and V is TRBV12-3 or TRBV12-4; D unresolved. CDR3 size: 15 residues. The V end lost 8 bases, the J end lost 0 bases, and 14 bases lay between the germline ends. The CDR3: CASRAGGDSNQPQHF. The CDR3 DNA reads TGTGCCAGCCGGGCCGGTGGCGATAGCAATCAGCCCCAGCATTTT.

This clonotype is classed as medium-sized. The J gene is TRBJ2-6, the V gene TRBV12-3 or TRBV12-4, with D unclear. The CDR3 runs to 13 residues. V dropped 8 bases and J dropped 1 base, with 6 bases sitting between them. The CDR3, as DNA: TGTGCCAGCCGCCCTTCTGGGGCCAACGTCCTGACTTTC. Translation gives CASRPSGANVLTF.

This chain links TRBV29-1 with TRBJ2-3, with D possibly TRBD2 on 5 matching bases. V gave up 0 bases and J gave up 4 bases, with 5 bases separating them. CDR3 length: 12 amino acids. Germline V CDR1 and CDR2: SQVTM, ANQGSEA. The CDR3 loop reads CSVEERADTQYF. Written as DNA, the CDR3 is TGCAGCGTTGAAGAGCGGGCAGATACGCAGTATTTT.

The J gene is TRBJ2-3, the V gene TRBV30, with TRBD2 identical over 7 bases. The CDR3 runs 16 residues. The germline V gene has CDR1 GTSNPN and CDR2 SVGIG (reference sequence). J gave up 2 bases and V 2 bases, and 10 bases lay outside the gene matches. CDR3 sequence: CAWSIQTSSDTDTQYF. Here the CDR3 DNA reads TGTGCCTGGAGTATCCAGACTAGCTCAGACACAGATACGCAGTATTTT.

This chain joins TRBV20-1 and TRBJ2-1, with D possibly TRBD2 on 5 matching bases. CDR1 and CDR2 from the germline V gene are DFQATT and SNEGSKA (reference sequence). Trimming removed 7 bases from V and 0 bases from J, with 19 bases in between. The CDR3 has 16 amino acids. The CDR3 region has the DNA TGCAGTGAGCAGGTTGCGTCGGGAAGCTCCTACAATGAGCAGTTCTTC. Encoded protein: CSEQVASGSSYNEQFF.

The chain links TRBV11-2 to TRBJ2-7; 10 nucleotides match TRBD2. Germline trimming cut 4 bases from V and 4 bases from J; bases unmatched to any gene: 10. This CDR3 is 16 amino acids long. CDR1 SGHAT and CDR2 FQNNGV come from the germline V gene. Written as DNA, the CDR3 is TGTGCCAGCAGCTCTCTAAGCGGGAGGGCCTTGTACGAGCAGTACGTC. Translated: CASSSLSGRALYEQYV.

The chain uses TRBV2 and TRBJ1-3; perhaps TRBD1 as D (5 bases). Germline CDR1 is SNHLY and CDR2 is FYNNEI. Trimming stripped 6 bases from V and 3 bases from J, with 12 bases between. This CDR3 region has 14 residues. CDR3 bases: TGTGCCAGCAGCCCTTCGGGACGTGGAAACACCATATATTTT. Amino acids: CASSPSGRGNTIYF.

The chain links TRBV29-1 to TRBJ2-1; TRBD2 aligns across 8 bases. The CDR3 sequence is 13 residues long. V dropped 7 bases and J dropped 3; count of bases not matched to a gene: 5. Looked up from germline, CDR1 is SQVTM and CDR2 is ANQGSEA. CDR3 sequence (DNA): TGCAGCGCGGGACTAGTTTTCTACAATGAGCAGTTCTTC. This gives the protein CSAGLVFYNEQFF.

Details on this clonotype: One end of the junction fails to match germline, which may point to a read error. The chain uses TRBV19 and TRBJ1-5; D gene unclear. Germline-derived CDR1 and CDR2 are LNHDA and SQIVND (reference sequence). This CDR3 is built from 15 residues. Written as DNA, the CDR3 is TGTGCCATTAGACAATGGTTGGGAGAGCATCAGCCCCATCATTTT. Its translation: CAIRQWLGEHQPHHF.

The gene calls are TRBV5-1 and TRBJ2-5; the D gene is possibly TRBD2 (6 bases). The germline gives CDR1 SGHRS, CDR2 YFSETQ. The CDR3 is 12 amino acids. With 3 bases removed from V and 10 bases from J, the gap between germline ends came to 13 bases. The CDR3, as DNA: TGCGCCAGCAGCTATACCTCGGGGGTCCAGTACTTC. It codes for CASSYTSGVQYF.

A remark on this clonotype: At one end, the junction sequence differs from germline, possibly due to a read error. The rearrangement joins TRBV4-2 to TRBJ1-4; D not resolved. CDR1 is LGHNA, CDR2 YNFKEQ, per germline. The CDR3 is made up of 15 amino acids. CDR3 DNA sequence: TGTGCCAGCAGCCGTAGCAGTTCTCCAAATGAAAAGCTGTTTTTT. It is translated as CASSRSSSPNEKLFF.